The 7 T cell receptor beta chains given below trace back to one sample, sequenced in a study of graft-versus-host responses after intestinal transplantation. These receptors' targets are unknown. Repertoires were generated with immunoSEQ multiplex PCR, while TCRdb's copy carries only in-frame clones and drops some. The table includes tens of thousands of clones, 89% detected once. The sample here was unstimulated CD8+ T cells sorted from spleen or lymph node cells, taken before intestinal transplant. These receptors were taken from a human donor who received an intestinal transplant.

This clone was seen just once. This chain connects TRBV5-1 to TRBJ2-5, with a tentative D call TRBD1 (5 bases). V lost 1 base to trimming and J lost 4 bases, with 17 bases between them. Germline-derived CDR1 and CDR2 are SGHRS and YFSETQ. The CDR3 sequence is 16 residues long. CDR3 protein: CASSLQAQSGIETQYF. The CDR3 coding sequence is TGCGCCAGCAGCTTGCAGGCCCAGTCAGGGATAGAGACCCAGTACTTC.

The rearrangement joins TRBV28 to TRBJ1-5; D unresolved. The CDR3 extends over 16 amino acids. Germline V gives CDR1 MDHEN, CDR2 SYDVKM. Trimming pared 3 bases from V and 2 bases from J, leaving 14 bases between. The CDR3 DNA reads TGTGCCAGCAGTTTGGGTCCCCGTGAGGGCAATCAGCCCCAGCATTTT. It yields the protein CASSLGPREGNQPQHF.

CDR3 region: CASSVSGVTDEQFF. In nucleotides, the CDR3 is TGTGCCAGCAGCGTTAGCGGGGTTACGGATGAGCAGTTCTTC. V gene TRBV9 combines with J gene TRBJ2-1, with 8 bases matching TRBD2. The CDR3 has 14 amino acids. Germline trimming cut 2 bases from V and 8 bases from J; bases unmatched to any gene: 6. Germline CDR1 SGDLS, CDR2 YYNGEE.

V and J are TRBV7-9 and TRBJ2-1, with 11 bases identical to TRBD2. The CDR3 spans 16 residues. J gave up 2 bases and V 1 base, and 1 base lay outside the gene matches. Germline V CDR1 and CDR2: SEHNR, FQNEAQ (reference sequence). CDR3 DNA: TGTGCCAGCAGCTTAGTGGGACTAGCGGCCTACAATGAGCAGTTCTTC. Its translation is CASSLVGLAAYNEQFF. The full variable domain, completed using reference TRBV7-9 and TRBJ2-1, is DTGVSQNPRHKITKRGQNVTFRCDPISEHNRLYWYRQTLGQGPEFLTYFQNEAQLEKSRLLSDRFSAERPKGSFSTLEIQRTEQGDSAMYLCASSLVGLAAYNEQFFGPGTRLTVL.

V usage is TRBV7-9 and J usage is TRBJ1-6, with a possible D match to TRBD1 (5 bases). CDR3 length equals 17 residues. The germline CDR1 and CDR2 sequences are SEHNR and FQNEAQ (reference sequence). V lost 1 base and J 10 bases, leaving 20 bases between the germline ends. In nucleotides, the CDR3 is TGTGCCAGCAGCTTAGTTAAGAAACTCACAGGTTACTCACCCCTCCACTTT. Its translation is CASSLVKKLTGYSPLHF.

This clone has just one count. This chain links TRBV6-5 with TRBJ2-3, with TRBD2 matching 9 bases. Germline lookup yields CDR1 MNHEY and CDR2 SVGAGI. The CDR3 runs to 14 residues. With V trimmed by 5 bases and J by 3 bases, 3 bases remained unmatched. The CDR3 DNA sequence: TGTGCCAGCAGTCGTACTAGCGGGACAGATACGCAGTATTTT. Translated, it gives CASSRTSGTDTQYF.

Here the CDR3 reads CASSLYGQAHEQYF. CDR3 DNA: TGTGCCAGCAGCTTGTATGGGCAGGCCCACGAGCAGTACTTC. V gene TRBV5-6 combines with J gene TRBJ2-7, with no clear D. Germline lookup yields CDR1 SGHDT and CDR2 YYEEEE. This CDR3 has 14 residues. The V end lost 1 base, the J end lost 5 bases, and 13 bases lay between the germline ends.